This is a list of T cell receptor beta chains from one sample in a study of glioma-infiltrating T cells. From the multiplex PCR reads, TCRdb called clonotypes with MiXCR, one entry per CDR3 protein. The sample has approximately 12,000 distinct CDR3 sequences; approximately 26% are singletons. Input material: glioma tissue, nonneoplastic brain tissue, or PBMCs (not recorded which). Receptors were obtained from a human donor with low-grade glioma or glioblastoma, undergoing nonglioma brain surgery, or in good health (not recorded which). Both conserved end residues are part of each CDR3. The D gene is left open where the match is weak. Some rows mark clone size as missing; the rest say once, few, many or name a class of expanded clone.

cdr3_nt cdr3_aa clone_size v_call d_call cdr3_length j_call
TGTGCCAGCGCGAGGGGCGAGGGCACTGAAGCTTTCTTT CASARGEGTEAFF medium-sized TRBV6-1 - 13 TRBJ1-1
TGCAGTGCCCCGCGACAGAGTAATGACTATGGCTACACCTTC CSAPRQSNDYGYTF many TRBV20-1 - 14 TRBJ1-2
TGTGACAGTAGTGTGCAGGGGAGAACCGGGGAGCTGTTTTTT CDSSVQGRTGELFF once TRBV19 - 14 TRBJ2-2
TGTGCCAGCTCACCAGGCACTCAAGAGACCCAGTACTTC CASSPGTQETQYF few TRBV18 - 13 TRBJ2-5
TGTGCCAGCAGCTTAACGCAGGAAGGGGGGAATCAGCCCCAGCATTTT CASSLTQEGGNQPQHF many TRBV7-2 - 16 TRBJ1-5
TGTGCCAGCAGCTTAAGCACAGATACGCAGTATTTT CASSLSTDTQYF medium-sized TRBV7-6 - 12 TRBJ2-3
TGTGCCAGACCGGGGTTCACCGGGGAGCTGTTTTTT CARPGFTGELFF many TRBV6-1 - 12 TRBJ2-2
TGTGCCAGCAGTTACGGGGAGGGGCTAGAGGAAAAACTGTTTTTT CASSYGEGLEEKLFF many TRBV6-6 - 15 TRBJ1-4
TGCGCCAGCAGCCACAAGATACCGGCAGGGGCTTGGATTTACAATGAGCAGTTCTTC CASSHKIPAGAWIYNEQFF many TRBV4-1 - 19 TRBJ2-1
TGCAGCGTTGAAGATCGGGACGGATACTACGAGCAGTACTTC CSVEDRDGYYEQYF - TRBV20-1 - 14 TRBJ2-7
TGTGCCAGCAGCCCTCAACCAACAGATACGCAGTATTTT CASSPQPTDTQYF few TRBV7-3 - 13 TRBJ2-3
TGTGCCAGCAGCCAAGAGGGGAGTACGCAGTATTTT CASSQEGSTQYF many TRBV3-1 - 12 TRBJ2-3
TGCGCCAGCAGCCAAAGAGGGCGGGAGGCCGGAAATGAGCAGTTCTTC CASSQRGREAGNEQFF - TRBV4-1 TRBD2 16 TRBJ2-1
TGTGCCAGCACCCCCTTGGGTTCTGGAAACACCATATATTTT CASTPLGSGNTIYF few TRBV12-3/TRBV12-4 - 14 TRBJ1-3
TGCAGCGTCAGGCCTGGGGAGACTGAAGCTTTCTTT CSVRPGETEAFF - TRBV29-1 - 12 TRBJ1-1
TGCGCCAGCAGCCAGGGGGTATCCTCCTACGAGCAGTACTTC CASSQGVSSYEQYF - TRBV5-1 TRBD1 14 TRBJ2-7